These 3 T cell receptor beta chains originate from one sample sequenced in a study of vaccination and CD4 T cells after COVID-19. The treatment is: roughly ten-day PBMC culture with coronavirus spike peptide pools or control peptides (ViraFEST assay). Their antigen targets remain unknown. The Oncomine TCR Beta short-read assay sequenced DNA from cultured CD4+ T cells. TCRdb ran MiXCR on the PCR reads and lists one entry per CDR3 protein. Of under 15,000 distinct CDR3 sequences in the sample, roughly half were seen once. Sequenced sample: CD4+ T cells from blood, cultured in vitro. These receptors were obtained from a human donor who had recovered from COVID-19.

This clonotype is a singleton in its sample. This chain uses TRBV30 with TRBJ2-7, with D uncertain. The CDR3 totals 10 residues. Looked up from germline, CDR1 is GTSNPN and CDR2 is SVGIG (reference sequence). Trimming left V 5 bases short and J 4 bases short, with 6 bases between. Here the CDR3 reads CAWAKYEQYF. CDR3 nucleotide sequence: TGTGCCTGGGCTAAATACGAGCAGTACTTC. The whole variable domain, remainder taken from reference TRBV30 and TRBJ2-7, is SQTIHQWPATLVQPVGSPLSLECTVEGTSNPNLYWYRQAAGRGLQLLFYSVGIGQISSEVPQNLSASRPQDRQFILSSKKLLLSDSGFYLCAWAKYEQYFGPGTRLTVT.

The J gene is TRBJ2-7, the V gene TRBV11-2; D is unresolved. The CDR3 extends over 13 amino acids. The V gene lost 4 bases and the J gene lost 3 bases, with 10 bases spanning the gap. Germline assignment: CDR1 SGHAT and CDR2 FQNNGV. DNA for the CDR3: TGTGCCAGCAGCTCACCCCTCTTCTACGAGCAGTACTTC. This encodes CASSSPLFYEQYF.

The J gene is TRBJ1-3, the V gene TRBV19; the D is unclear. CDR1 is LNHDA and CDR2 is SQIVND in the germline V gene (reference sequence). The CDR3 covers 14 residues. V lost 6 bases and J 0 bases, leaving 9 bases between the germline ends. In nucleotides, the CDR3 is TGTGCCAGTAGACCCTTAATCTCTGGAAACACCATATATTTT. Translation gives CASRPLISGNTIYF. Full variable domain (rest looked up from reference TRBV19 and TRBJ1-3): DGGITQSPKYLFRKEGQNVTLSCEQNLNHDAMYWYRQDPGQGLRLIYYSQIVNDFQKGDIAEGYSVSREKKESFPLTVTSAQKNPTAFYLCASRPLISGNTIYFGEGSWLTVV.